The sequence of this TCR beta chain was determined in a study of OX40 agonist ivuxolimab in advanced cancers. Study summary: The dose-escalation cohort had hepatocellular carcinoma, melanoma, renal cell or head and neck cancer.

Profiling relied on immunoSEQ multiplex PCR, and the TCRdb table lists in-frame clones only, not all of them. The sample holds 40,000 or so clones; 92% are singletons and the top ten take approximately 22%. Details on this clone: Its matching antigen is unknown.

Points from the study as a whole: Blood T cells, both CD4+ and CD8+, expanded clonally by week 6 at 0.1 to 3.0 mg/kg. Some patients without response likewise showed low normalized clonal expansion.

The CDR3 spans 16 residues. The V end was cut by 5 bases, the J end by 2 bases, with 16 bases between. The V gene's germline CDR1 is SGHRS and CDR2 YFSETQ. This clonotype was sampled from an adult with an advanced solid tumor such as melanoma, head and neck, liver or kidney cancer. The V gene is TRBV5-1, the J gene TRBJ2-2; TRBD1 or TRBD2 may be the D gene (6 bases each). Sequenced here: CD4+ or CD8+ T cells sorted from blood, sampled in a trial of the OX40 agonist ivuxolimab. The CDR3 sequence is CASSYHRDFNTGELFF. In DNA, the CDR3 is TGCGCCAGCAGTTATCACAGGGACTTTAACACCGGGGAGCTGTTTTTT.